A single sample gave rise to the 13 T cell receptor beta chains below, sequenced in a study of tumor-infiltrating lymphocytes in primary liver carcinoma. With roughly 0.5 ug total RNA as template and a constant-region primer, TCR beta cDNA was made. Three nested multiplex PCR rounds of slightly modified ARM-PCR generated TCR beta libraries. The first two PCR rounds used TRBV1-TRBV30 primers with a Cbeta primer, roughly 10 cycles each. In TCRdb, the multiplex PCR reads were re-called with MiXCR into one record per CDR3 protein. Among fewer than 400,000 distinct CDR3 sequences listed, 58% were seen once. Germline DNA was also extracted, while the blood RNA originated from unsorted whole blood. The sequenced sample was peripheral blood. The source is a woman aged 25 to 45 with primary liver carcinoma and hepatitis B virus infection.

To note about this clonotype: This may arise from a read error, as a much more abundant clone is one base away. The genes are TRBV4-2 and TRBJ2-1, with 11 bases matching TRBD2. The CDR3 has 17 amino acids. CDR1 and CDR2 (germline): LGHNA, YNFKEQ. CDR3 residues: CASGQNSLAGALDEQFF. CDR3 bases: TGCGCCAGCGGCCAAAATTCACTAGCGGGAGCTCTAGATGAGCAGTTCTTC.

J is TRBJ1-1 and V is TRBV7-9, with D unresolved. The V and J ends lost 6 bases and 2 bases respectively, with 10 bases between them. Germline CDR1 reads SEHNR; CDR2 reads FQNEAQ (reference sequence). The CDR3 totals 13 residues. CDR3 sequence: CASRQTVNTEAFF. CDR3 coding DNA: TGTGCCAGCAGACAAACAGTAAACACTGAAGCTTTCTTT.

This clonotype was observed a handful of times. The gene calls are TRBV12-5 and TRBJ1-5, with D uncertain. Trimming removed 3 bases at V and 4 bases at J, with 4 bases between. Germline V gives CDR1 LGHNT, CDR2 FRNRAP. The CDR3 runs 12 residues. CDR3 region: CASGLGNQPQHF. The CDR3 DNA follows: TGTGCTAGTGGTTTAGGTAATCAGCCCCAGCATTTT.

This chain links TRBV28 with TRBJ2-7, with TRBD2 matching 10 bases. Looked up from germline, CDR1 is MDHEN and CDR2 is SYDVKM. CDR3 size: 16 residues. The trim removed 6 bases at V and 5 bases at J, leaving 13 bases unmatched. CDR3 nucleotides: TGTGCCAGCAGCACCGTCGGTAGCGGGAGGTCCCACGAGCAGTACTTC. This sequence encodes CASSTVGSGRSHEQYF.

To note about this clonotype: The junction shows a germline mismatch at one end, possibly a read error. The chain joins TRBV30 to TRBJ1-4; D unresolved. The CDR3 has 15 residues. Looked up from germline, CDR1 is GTSNPN and CDR2 is SVGIG (reference sequence). This CDR3 is CAWSVVGPTREKLLF. For the CDR3, the DNA is TGTGCCTGGAGTGTGGTTGGGCCAACCAGAGAAAAACTGCTTTTT.

With respect to this clonotype: This may be a read error: a much more frequent sequence differs by one nucleotide. The chain joins TRBV29-1 to TRBJ2-1; weak D call: TRBD1 (5 bases). V was clipped by 7 bases and J by 7 bases, with 17 bases between them. Germline CDR1 and CDR2: SQVTM and ANQGSEA. The CDR3 covers 13 residues. CDR3 loop: CSDSIGVGNEQFF. Written as DNA, the CDR3 is TGCAGCGATTCCATAGGGGTCGGAAATGAGCAGTTCTTC.

Note on this clonotype: Just one base apart from a much larger clone, this may be a read error. The chain recombines TRBV6-2 or TRBV6-3 with TRBJ2-7; 9 positions match TRBD2. The CDR3 is 15 amino acids. Germline V lookup: CDR1 MNHEY, CDR2 SVGEGT. The DNA for the CDR3 is TGTGCCAGCACCAAGACTAGCGGAAGTTCCTACGAGCACTACTTC. Encoded protein: CASTKTSGSSYEHYF.

Ten or more counts support this clonotype. The V and J genes are TRBV4-3 and TRBJ2-1; 14 bases line up with TRBD2. V gave up 4 bases and J gave up 5 bases; unmatched junction bases: 4. CDR1 and CDR2 (germline): LGHNA, YSLEER. There are 16 residues in the CDR3. This CDR3 reads CASSREGLAGDNEQFF. The CDR3 coding sequence is TGCGCCAGCAGCCGAGAGGGACTAGCGGGGGACAATGAGCAGTTCTTC.

As regards this clonotype: One end of the junction varies from germline; a read error may be responsible. V is TRBV7-9 and J is TRBJ2-1; D remains unclear. Germline-derived CDR1 and CDR2 are SEHNR and FQNEAQ (reference sequence). This CDR3 region has 14 residues. CDR3 DNA: TGTGCCAACAGCCCAGACTTTTCCTATAATGAGCAGTTCTTC. This translates into CANSPDFSYNEQFF. The complete variable domain, with remaining parts taken from reference TRBV7-9 and TRBJ2-1, reads DTGVSQNPRHKITKRGQNVTFRCDPISEHNRLYWYRQTLGQGPEFLTYFQNEAQLEKSRLLSDRFSAERPKGSFSTLEIQRTEQGDSAMYLCANSPDFSYNEQFFGPGTRLTVL.

With respect to this clonotype: A read error may explain this, as a much larger clone is one base away. This is likely a read error, given that the CDR3 carries no conserved phenylalanine or tryptophan at its end. The chain employs TRBV7-8 and TRBJ1-1, with no clear D. Germline lookup yields CDR1 SGHVS and CDR2 FQNEAQ. CDR3 length: 14 amino acids. V was shortened by 7 bases and J by 1 base, with 13 bases between the two germline ends. The CDR3 loop is CASTPGTANTEAFI. The CDR3 DNA reads TGTGCCAGCACCCCGGGAACCGCGAACACTGAAGCTTTCATT.

Details on this clonotype: Since the CDR3 does not end with the conserved phenylalanine or tryptophan, this likely comes from a read error. The DNA is left out, because the CDR3 cannot be placed on it with certainty; the CDR3 is given as TCRdb lists it. The V call is TRBV11-2, the J call TRBJ2-7; TRBD2 is taken as the D call from the table, unchecked against the DNA. From germline, CDR1 is SGHAT and CDR2 FQNNGV. Inclusive of both ends, the CDR3 amounts to 15 amino acids. CDR3: CASSLVGTSGLLVYS.

This clonotype was counted between two and nine times. The CDR3 nucleotides are TGTGCCAGCAGGGAAAGACCGGTGGGGGATCAGCCCCAGCATTTT. Its translation: CASRERPVGDQPQHF. The chain carries TRBV6-1 and TRBJ1-5; D perhaps matches TRBD1 (5 bases). Trimming removed 6 bases from V and 5 bases from J, with 17 bases in between. The V gene's germline CDR1 is MNHNS and CDR2 SASEGT. The CDR3 consists of 15 residues.

This clonotype was recorded a few times. The V and J genes are TRBV6-1 and TRBJ2-2; no clear D gene. Trimming took off 6 bases at V and 4 bases at J, with 12 bases between the two ends. The CDR3 extends over 14 amino acids. In germline, CDR1 is MNHNS, CDR2 SASEGT. In nucleotides, the CDR3 is TGTGCCAGCAGAGAATTGACTGGCACCGGGGAGCTGTTTTTT. Translation gives CASRELTGTGELFF.